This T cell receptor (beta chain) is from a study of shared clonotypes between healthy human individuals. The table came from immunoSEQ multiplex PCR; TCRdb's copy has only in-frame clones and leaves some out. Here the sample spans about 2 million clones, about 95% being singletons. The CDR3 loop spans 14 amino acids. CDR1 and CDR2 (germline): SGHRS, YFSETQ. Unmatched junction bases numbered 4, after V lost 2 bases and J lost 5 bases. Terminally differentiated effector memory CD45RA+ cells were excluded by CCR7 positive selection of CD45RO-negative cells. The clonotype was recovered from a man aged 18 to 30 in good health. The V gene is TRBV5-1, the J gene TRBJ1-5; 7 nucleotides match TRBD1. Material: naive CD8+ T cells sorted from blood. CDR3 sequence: CASSFGTEDQPQHF. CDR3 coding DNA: TGCGCCAGCAGCTTCGGGACAGAAGATCAGCCCCAGCATTTT. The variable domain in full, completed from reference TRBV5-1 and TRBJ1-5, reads KAGVTQTPRYLIKTRGQQVTLSCSPISGHRSVSWYQQTPGQGLQFLFEYFSETQRNKGNFPGRFSGRQFSNSRSEMNVSTLELGDSALYLCASSFGTEDQPQHFGDGTRLSIL.